This T cell receptor beta chain was documented in a study of identifying expanded T cells in peripheral blood. The study, taken as a whole, reports: Approximately two-week clone count variance significantly increased as total template count grew.

No infections or other immune events were documented during collection. Here immunoSEQ multiplex PCR was the method, and the copy in TCRdb shows in-frame clones only, minus some. The sample holds about 82,000 clones, approximately 90% seen once. Concerning this clone itself: Its antigen is undetermined.

Germline loops: CDR1 SGHRS, CDR2 YFSETQ. CDR3 length equals 16 residues. The V gene lost 0 bases and the J gene lost 6 bases, with 15 bases spanning the gap. V gene TRBV5-1 combines with J gene TRBJ1-4; D remains ambiguous. Sequencing used blood. The receptor comes from a person aged 18 to 70 in good health. CDR3 DNA: TGCGCCAGCAGCTTGGGAGGCTCCGGAGGTTATGAAAAACTGTTTTTT. It yields the protein CASSLGGSGGYEKLFF.